This T cell receptor (beta chain) stems from a study of blood T cell repertoires in COVID-19. It was during active infection that Seattle patients were enrolled and then longitudinally followed. Produced via immunoSEQ multiplex PCR; TCRdb's table is partial and in-frame only. The sample contains 150,000 to 200,000 clones, around nine tenths of which appear only once. Germline CDR1 MNHEY, CDR2 SVGAGI. The junction had 5 bases not matched to a gene; V was cut back by 5 bases and J by 1 base. The CDR3 extends over 15 amino acids. This chain connects TRBV6-5 to TRBJ1-2; TRBD1 matches at 9 bases. Sequencing input: peripheral blood. The receptor comes from a woman in her seventies with COVID-19, enrolled during active disease. CDR3: CASSTGGRGNYGYTF. The DNA for the CDR3 is TGTGCCAGCAGTACAGGGGGCAGGGGTAACTATGGCTACACCTTC.